The rows below give T cell receptor beta chains drawn from one sample of a study of response to subunit inactivated influenza vaccine. TCRdb called the RT-PCR reads again in MiXCR, with one record for every CDR3 protein. The sample consists of hundreds of thousands of distinct CDR3 sequences, around 25% of them appearing once. The source was CD4+ T cells sorted from PBMCs, collected 5 days after vaccination. These receptors all come from a man aged 45 to 65 who received an inactivated influenza vaccine. Each CDR3 is given with its conserved first and last residue. Each record gives: CDR3 DNA, CDR3 protein, D gene, clone size, CDR3 length, J gene, V gene. A D gene is named only where the DNA matches it firmly. Clone size is not always given. Where it is, it says once, few, many or a class for expanded clones.

CDR3 DNA: TGTGCCAGTAGTACAGAATTTAATCAGCCCCAGCATTTT
CDR3 protein: CASSTEFNQPQHF
D gene: -
clone size: -
CDR3 length: 13
J gene: TRBJ1-5
V gene: TRBV19

CDR3 DNA: TGCAGTGCTAGAGGCCCTGGAGGGCCCTATGGCTACACCTTC
CDR3 protein: CSARGPGGPYGYTF
D gene: -
clone size: -
CDR3 length: 14
J gene: TRBJ1-2
V gene: TRBV20-1

CDR3 DNA: TGCGCCAGCAGCTTGGAGCCACCGACCTACGAGCAGTACTTC
CDR3 protein: CASSLEPPTYEQYF
D gene: -
clone size: -
CDR3 length: 14
J gene: TRBJ2-7
V gene: TRBV5-1

CDR3 DNA: TGCAGCGTTGTCGGGCAGAAAGCTTTCTTT
CDR3 protein: CSVVGQKAFF
D gene: -
clone size: -
CDR3 length: 10
J gene: TRBJ1-1
V gene: TRBV29-1

CDR3 DNA: TGTGCCAGCAGCCAGGCGACTAGCGGGAGTTATGAGACCCAGTACTTC
CDR3 protein: CASSQATSGSYETQYF
D gene: TRBD2
clone size: once
CDR3 length: 16
J gene: TRBJ2-5
V gene: TRBV4-2

CDR3 DNA: TGTGCCAGCAAAGAGGGAGGAGCAGGGAGCCAGTACTTC
CDR3 protein: CASKEGGAGSQYF
D gene: -
clone size: -
CDR3 length: 13
J gene: TRBJ2-5
V gene: TRBV28

CDR3 DNA: TGCAGTGCTGTCGTGGGGTGGACTAGCGGGAGAAAGAGGGAGACCCAGTACTTC
CDR3 protein: CSAVVGWTSGRKRETQYF
D gene: TRBD2
clone size: few
CDR3 length: 18
J gene: TRBJ2-5
V gene: TRBV20-1

CDR3 DNA: TGTGCCAGCAGGCGAGACAGGGGAAAAGGTTCACCCCTCCACTTT
CDR3 protein: CASRRDRGKGSPLHF
D gene: TRBD1
clone size: -
CDR3 length: 15
J gene: TRBJ1-6
V gene: TRBV7-2

CDR3 DNA: TGTGCCTGGTCCAGGGGGGGACCAATTCTCTACGAGCAGTACTTC
CDR3 protein: CAWSRGGPILYEQYF
D gene: -
clone size: -
CDR3 length: 15
J gene: TRBJ2-7
V gene: TRBV30

CDR3 DNA: TGTGCCAGCAGCCCACCCTGGGGCGCACCAAATACGCAGTATTTT
CDR3 protein: CASSPPWGAPNTQYF
D gene: -
clone size: -
CDR3 length: 15
J gene: TRBJ2-3
V gene: TRBV7-2

CDR3 DNA: TGCAGCGTTCGCCAGGGGGCTGGGGCCAACGTCCTGACTTTC
CDR3 protein: CSVRQGAGANVLTF
D gene: TRBD1
clone size: -
CDR3 length: 14
J gene: TRBJ2-6
V gene: TRBV29-1

CDR3 DNA: TGCGCCAGCAGCCCCAAGAGTGCAACTAATGAAAAACTGTTTTTT
CDR3 protein: CASSPKSATNEKLFF
D gene: -
clone size: -
CDR3 length: 15
J gene: TRBJ1-4
V gene: TRBV4-3

CDR3 DNA: TGTGCCAGCAGCTCGACGGACCGGACCTACGAGCAGTACTTC
CDR3 protein: CASSSTDRTYEQYF
D gene: -
clone size: few
CDR3 length: 14
J gene: TRBJ2-7
V gene: TRBV5-6

CDR3 DNA: TGTGCCAGCAGCCAGGTGACCTCTTACTCCAACTATGGCTACACCTTC
CDR3 protein: CASSQVTSYSNYGYTF
D gene: -
clone size: few
CDR3 length: 16
J gene: TRBJ1-2
V gene: TRBV4-2

CDR3 DNA: TGTGCCAGCAGTTACGGCGGAGGGAGCCTCTACGAGCAGTACTTC
CDR3 protein: CASSYGGGSLYEQYF
D gene: -
clone size: once
CDR3 length: 15
J gene: TRBJ2-7
V gene: TRBV6-5

CDR3 DNA: TGTGCCAGCAGCTTACTCGGGGTGGGTGAGCAGTTCTTC
CDR3 protein: CASSLLGVGEQFF
D gene: -
clone size: -
CDR3 length: 13
J gene: TRBJ2-1
V gene: TRBV7-9

CDR3 DNA: TGTGCCAGCAGTCCCCGGACAGGGTTAAACATTCAGTACTTC
CDR3 protein: CASSPRTGLNIQYF
D gene: TRBD1
clone size: -
CDR3 length: 14
J gene: TRBJ2-4
V gene: TRBV12-3/TRBV12-4

CDR3 DNA: TGCAGCGGGGGACTAGCGGCCTACAATGAGCAGTTCTTC
CDR3 protein: CSGGLAAYNEQFF
D gene: TRBD2
clone size: -
CDR3 length: 13
J gene: TRBJ2-1
V gene: TRBV29-1

CDR3 DNA: TGTGCCAGCAGTTACCCCGCTAGCAGCGAGCAGTACTTC
CDR3 protein: CASSYPASSEQYF
D gene: -
clone size: few
CDR3 length: 13
J gene: TRBJ2-7
V gene: TRBV6-6

CDR3 DNA: TGCAGTGCTAGAGATTTGGACAGAGTTCACTATGGCTACACCTTC
CDR3 protein: CSARDLDRVHYGYTF
D gene: -
clone size: few
CDR3 length: 15
J gene: TRBJ1-2
V gene: TRBV20-1

CDR3 DNA: TGCAGTGCTAGTCTGGGGACGGGGGCCTACGAGCAGTACTTC
CDR3 protein: CSASLGTGAYEQYF
D gene: -
clone size: few
CDR3 length: 14
J gene: TRBJ2-7
V gene: TRBV20-1

CDR3 DNA: TGTGCCAGCAGATCCACAGGGCCCGGTGTCGGCAATCAGCCCCAGCATTTT
CDR3 protein: CASRSTGPGVGNQPQHF
D gene: -
clone size: -
CDR3 length: 17
J gene: TRBJ1-5
V gene: TRBV6-1

CDR3 DNA: TGCGCCAGCAGCTTGGGCGGGGGACAAGTCTCACCCCTCCACTTT
CDR3 protein: CASSLGGGQVSPLHF
D gene: -
clone size: -
CDR3 length: 15
J gene: TRBJ1-6
V gene: TRBV5-1

CDR3 DNA: TGTGCCAGCAGTACGACAGGGGGAAGTGAAAAACTGTTTTTT
CDR3 protein: CASSTTGGSEKLFF
D gene: TRBD1
clone size: few
CDR3 length: 14
J gene: TRBJ1-4
V gene: TRBV12-3/TRBV12-4

CDR3 DNA: TGTGCCAGCAGTGACCGTCGACAGGGGGCTTACGAGCAGTACTTC
CDR3 protein: CASSDRRQGAYEQYF
D gene: TRBD1
clone size: -
CDR3 length: 15
J gene: TRBJ2-7
V gene: TRBV12-3/TRBV12-4

CDR3 DNA: TGCGCCAGCAGCTTGGGAACGCGGACAGGCAGGCCCTACGAGCAGTACTTC
CDR3 protein: CASSLGTRTGRPYEQYF
D gene: TRBD1
clone size: -
CDR3 length: 17
J gene: TRBJ2-7
V gene: TRBV5-1

CDR3 DNA: TGCGCCAGCAGCCAGGGGACAGGGACGAATGAAAAACTGTTTTTT
CDR3 protein: CASSQGTGTNEKLFF
D gene: TRBD1
clone size: -
CDR3 length: 15
J gene: TRBJ1-4
V gene: TRBV4-3

CDR3 DNA: TGTGCCAGCAGCTTAGAAAGGCTGCAAAATGAGCAGTTCTTC
CDR3 protein: CASSLERLQNEQFF
D gene: -
clone size: many
CDR3 length: 14
J gene: TRBJ2-1
V gene: TRBV11-2

CDR3 DNA: TGCAGTGCTAGAGATCAGGGCGACTATGGCTACACCTTC
CDR3 protein: CSARDQGDYGYTF
D gene: -
clone size: -
CDR3 length: 13
J gene: TRBJ1-2
V gene: TRBV20-1

CDR3 DNA: TGCAGTGCTAGAAGGGCAGCGGGAGGCTCTGAGCAGTTCTTC
CDR3 protein: CSARRAAGGSEQFF
D gene: TRBD2
clone size: few
CDR3 length: 14
J gene: TRBJ2-1
V gene: TRBV20-1

CDR3 DNA: TGCAGTGCTAGAGATCGGAAGGGGAGCACAGATACGCAGTATTTT
CDR3 protein: CSARDRKGSTDTQYF
D gene: -
clone size: few
CDR3 length: 15
J gene: TRBJ2-3
V gene: TRBV20-1

CDR3 DNA: TGTGCCAGCAGTTTATATCGGGGGCAGTTCTTC
CDR3 protein: CASSLYRGQFF
D gene: -
clone size: few
CDR3 length: 11
J gene: TRBJ2-1
V gene: TRBV28

CDR3 DNA: TGCAGTGCTAGAGATCTGGGAGGGGCGAACACCGGGGAGCTGTTTTTT
CDR3 protein: CSARDLGGANTGELFF
D gene: TRBD2
clone size: -
CDR3 length: 16
J gene: TRBJ2-2
V gene: TRBV20-1

CDR3 DNA: TGTGCCAGCAGTCTCTCCAGGGGCTGGGACGAGCAGTACTTC
CDR3 protein: CASSLSRGWDEQYF
D gene: -
clone size: few
CDR3 length: 14
J gene: TRBJ2-7
V gene: TRBV12-3/TRBV12-4

CDR3 DNA: TGTGCCACAGGGACAGGGTCGAGAACCGGGGAGCTGTTTTTT
CDR3 protein: CATGTGSRTGELFF
D gene: TRBD1
clone size: many
CDR3 length: 14
J gene: TRBJ2-2
V gene: TRBV24-1

CDR3 DNA: TGCAGTGCTAGAGGCGTTGAGGAGCCCACAGATACGCAGTATTTT
CDR3 protein: CSARGVEEPTDTQYF
D gene: -
clone size: -
CDR3 length: 15
J gene: TRBJ2-3
V gene: TRBV20-1

CDR3 DNA: TGTGCCAGCAGCCCAGGGAACGGGGCCGGGGAGCTGTTTTTT
CDR3 protein: CASSPGNGAGELFF
D gene: -
clone size: -
CDR3 length: 14
J gene: TRBJ2-2
V gene: TRBV7-9

CDR3 DNA: TGCGCCAGCAGCTTGGCCCGCGGGGGGGAGAGGAATGAAAAACTGTTTTTT
CDR3 protein: CASSLARGGERNEKLFF
D gene: -
clone size: few
CDR3 length: 17
J gene: TRBJ1-4
V gene: TRBV5-1

CDR3 DNA: TGTGCCAGCAGCCGAAATAGGGATACGCAGTATTTT
CDR3 protein: CASSRNRDTQYF
D gene: -
clone size: -
CDR3 length: 12
J gene: TRBJ2-3
V gene: TRBV11-1

CDR3 DNA: TGCAGTGCTTTCGGACTAGCGGGAGGACCGTTGAAGCAGTTCTTC
CDR3 protein: CSAFGLAGGPLKQFF
D gene: TRBD2
clone size: few
CDR3 length: 15
J gene: TRBJ2-1
V gene: TRBV20-1

CDR3 DNA: TGTGCCAGCAGTTCTGCCCATCAGACCCAGTACTTC
CDR3 protein: CASSSAHQTQYF
D gene: -
clone size: -
CDR3 length: 12
J gene: TRBJ2-5
V gene: TRBV12-3/TRBV12-4

CDR3 DNA: TGCGCCAGCAGGACAGGGGACGAGCAGTACTTC
CDR3 protein: CASRTGDEQYF
D gene: TRBD1
clone size: -
CDR3 length: 11
J gene: TRBJ2-7
V gene: TRBV5-1

CDR3 DNA: TGTGCCAGCAGCCCTGGACGGCCCTATGGCTACACCTTC
CDR3 protein: CASSPGRPYGYTF
D gene: -
clone size: few
CDR3 length: 13
J gene: TRBJ1-2
V gene: TRBV7-2

CDR3 DNA: TGTGCCAGCAGTCCACCTTGGGGCGGGGGGTACAATGAGCAGTTCTTC
CDR3 protein: CASSPPWGGGYNEQFF
D gene: TRBD2
clone size: many
CDR3 length: 16
J gene: TRBJ2-1
V gene: TRBV28

CDR3 DNA: TGTGCCAGCAGGAGGGACTCCCGCTCCTACAATGAGCAGTTCTTC
CDR3 protein: CASRRDSRSYNEQFF
D gene: -
clone size: -
CDR3 length: 15
J gene: TRBJ2-1
V gene: TRBV7-7

CDR3 DNA: TGTGCCAGCAGGACCGGGACAGGGATCTACGAGCAGTACTTC
CDR3 protein: CASRTGTGIYEQYF
D gene: TRBD1
clone size: -
CDR3 length: 14
J gene: TRBJ2-7
V gene: TRBV6-1

CDR3 DNA: TGTGCCAGCAGCCGGGCTAACAGGGGGTTGTACGAGCAGTACTTC
CDR3 protein: CASSRANRGLYEQYF
D gene: TRBD1
clone size: few
CDR3 length: 15
J gene: TRBJ2-7
V gene: TRBV3-1

CDR3 DNA: TGTGCCACCAGTGATCGTCTAGCGGGTCGGAGCGATGAGCAGTTCTTC
CDR3 protein: CATSDRLAGRSDEQFF
D gene: TRBD2
clone size: few
CDR3 length: 16
J gene: TRBJ2-1
V gene: TRBV24-1

CDR3 DNA: TGTGCCAGCAGCTCGACACCGGGCCATGGGGAAAAACTGTTTTTT
CDR3 protein: CASSSTPGHGEKLFF
D gene: -
clone size: -
CDR3 length: 15
J gene: TRBJ1-4
V gene: TRBV7-2

CDR3 DNA: TGCAGCGTTCTTGGCGGGAGCCGGGAGACCCAGTACTTC
CDR3 protein: CSVLGGSRETQYF
D gene: TRBD2
clone size: -
CDR3 length: 13
J gene: TRBJ2-5
V gene: TRBV29-1

CDR3 DNA: TGTGCCAGCAGTGCCCAGGGGGGCTTCGAGCAGTACTTC
CDR3 protein: CASSAQGGFEQYF
D gene: -
clone size: -
CDR3 length: 13
J gene: TRBJ2-7
V gene: TRBV2

CDR3 DNA: TGTGCCAGCAGTTACCCGTTGCAGGCCCAGCATTTT
CDR3 protein: CASSYPLQAQHF
D gene: -
clone size: -
CDR3 length: 12
J gene: TRBJ1-5
V gene: TRBV6-2/TRBV6-3

CDR3 DNA: TGTGCCAGCAGCTTGGCCAAGGCGGGCACCGGGGAGCTGTTTTTT
CDR3 protein: CASSLAKAGTGELFF
D gene: -
clone size: -
CDR3 length: 15
J gene: TRBJ2-2
V gene: TRBV5-4

CDR3 DNA: TGCGCCAGCAGCCAGGACAGGGCGGGCAATCAGCCCCAGCATTTT
CDR3 protein: CASSQDRAGNQPQHF
D gene: TRBD1
clone size: many
CDR3 length: 15
J gene: TRBJ1-5
V gene: TRBV4-3

CDR3 DNA: TGTGCCAGCAGTTCCGCCGGGACTAGCGATTCCTACAATGAGCAGTTCTTC
CDR3 protein: CASSSAGTSDSYNEQFF
D gene: TRBD2
clone size: few
CDR3 length: 17
J gene: TRBJ2-1
V gene: TRBV28

CDR3 DNA: TGTGCCAGCAGTTTAGATGCGGGGAGGAACGCTGAAGCTTTCTTT
CDR3 protein: CASSLDAGRNAEAFF
D gene: -
clone size: -
CDR3 length: 15
J gene: TRBJ1-1
V gene: TRBV12-3/TRBV12-4

CDR3 DNA: TGCGCCAGCAGCTTGGTTATCAGGGGAGACTATGGCTACACCTTC
CDR3 protein: CASSLVIRGDYGYTF
D gene: -
clone size: -
CDR3 length: 15
J gene: TRBJ1-2
V gene: TRBV5-1

CDR3 DNA: TGTGCCAGCAGCTTGGCTCCTCAAGAAAAACTGTTTTTT
CDR3 protein: CASSLAPQEKLFF
D gene: -
clone size: -
CDR3 length: 13
J gene: TRBJ1-4
V gene: TRBV5-5

CDR3 DNA: TGCAGTGCTAGTAGGCTAGCGGGACGCACCGGGGAGCTGTTTTTT
CDR3 protein: CSASRLAGRTGELFF
D gene: TRBD2
clone size: -
CDR3 length: 15
J gene: TRBJ2-2
V gene: TRBV20-1

CDR3 DNA: TGTGCCAGCAGAGCCCTGACAGGGTGGAACACTGAAGCTTTCTTT
CDR3 protein: CASRALTGWNTEAFF
D gene: TRBD1
clone size: few
CDR3 length: 15
J gene: TRBJ1-1
V gene: TRBV12-3/TRBV12-4